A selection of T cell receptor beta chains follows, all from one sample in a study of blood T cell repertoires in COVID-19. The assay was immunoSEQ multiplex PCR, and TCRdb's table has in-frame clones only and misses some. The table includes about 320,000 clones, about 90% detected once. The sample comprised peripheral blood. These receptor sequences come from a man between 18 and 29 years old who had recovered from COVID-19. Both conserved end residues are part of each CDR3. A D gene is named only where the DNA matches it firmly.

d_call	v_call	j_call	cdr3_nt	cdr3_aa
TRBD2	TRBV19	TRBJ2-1	TGTGCCAGTAGCATCCGGACTAGCGGGAAAAATGAGCAGTTCTTC	CASSIRTSGKNEQFF
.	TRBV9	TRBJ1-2	TGTGCCAGCAGCCCCCGGGAGGGGAAGAACTATGGCTACACCTTC	CASSPREGKNYGYTF
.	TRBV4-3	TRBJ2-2	TGCGCCAGCAGCCAAGGCACGGGGTCGGGCGGGGAGCTGTTTTTT	CASSQGTGSGGELFF
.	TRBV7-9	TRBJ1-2	TGTGCCAGCAGCTTAGAGGGGAAAGATGGCTACACCTTC	CASSLEGKDGYTF
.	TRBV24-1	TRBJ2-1	TGTGCCACCAGTGATGCCGGGACTGAAGTTAATGAGCAGTTCTTC	CATSDAGTEVNEQFF
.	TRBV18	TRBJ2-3	TGTGCCAGCTCGCCAAGCGGTTCTGGGACAGATACGCAGTATTTT	CASSPSGSGTDTQYF
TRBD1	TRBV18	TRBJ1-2	TGTGCCAGCTCACGATTACAGGGGGATGGGGTCTATGGCTACACCTTC	CASSRLQGDGVYGYTF
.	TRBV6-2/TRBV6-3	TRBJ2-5	TGTGCCAGCAGTTATACGACCGGGGGAAAAGAGACCCAGTACTTC	CASSYTTGGKETQYF
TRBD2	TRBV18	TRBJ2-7	TGTGCCAGCTCACCATTAGCGGGCATCAGCTCCTACGAGCAGTACTTC	CASSPLAGISSYEQYF
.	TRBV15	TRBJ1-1	TGTGCCACCAGCAGAGACACTGGACAGATGAACACTGAAGCTTTCTTT	CATSRDTGQMNTEAFF
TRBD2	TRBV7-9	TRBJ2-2	TGTGCCAGCAGCCCCCGGACTAGCGGGGTAACCGGGGAGCTGTTTTTT	CASSPRTSGVTGELFF